The rows below give T cell receptor beta chains drawn from one sample of a study of monozygotic twins with inflammatory bowel disease. With the 5' RACE reads reprocessed, TCRdb shows one record per CDR3 protein and no DNA. The sample includes about 160,000 distinct CDR3 sequences. Input material: blood. These TCRs come from a human donor with ulcerative colitis or Crohn's disease, or a healthy co-twin of an affected twin (not recorded which). Each CDR3 is given with its conserved first and last residue. Only part of the rows carry a size: once, few, many, or a class if the clone is expanded.

cdr3_length j_call v_call clone_size cdr3_aa
15 TRBJ2-1 TRBV5-1 - CASSSLAGEINEQFF
14 TRBJ1-2 TRBV19 - CASSISGAGERNTF
15 TRBJ2-3 TRBV20-1 - CSAPRAGSGADTQYF
11 TRBJ2-7 TRBV20-1 - CSASGAYEQYF
14 TRBJ1-6 TRBV18 - CASSPLDRVSPLHF
16 TRBJ1-3 TRBV6-5 - CASRPRGTGEGNTIYF
15 TRBJ2-6 TRBV20-1 - CSARDRGSGANVLTF
14 TRBJ2-1 TRBV12-3/TRBV12-4 - CASSLAGLGGEQFF
15 TRBJ2-7 TRBV11-1 - CASSLEGLATNEQYF
13 TRBJ2-7 TRBV20-1 - CSARETSIHEQYF
13 TRBJ1-1 TRBV2 - CASPGQRNTEAFF
18 TRBJ1-2 TRBV21-1 medium-sized CASSQEAGTGTANYGYTF
14 TRBJ2-2 TRBV12-3/TRBV12-4 - CASSLGTTSGELFF